The 24 T cell receptor beta chains in this list originate from one sample, sequenced in a study of T-cell memory formation after mild COVID-19. TCRdb analysed the 5' RACE reads with MiXCR anew, one entry per CDR3 protein. There are about 240,000 distinct CDR3 sequences in the sample; approximately 9% occur only once, and roughly 21% lies in the top ten. Source material: PBMCs or a T cell subset sorted from them (not recorded which). These receptors were collected from a man between 18 and 29 years old who had mild COVID-19 (a few samples of this study predate the infection). Cell type and time point are not known.

A few counts support this clonotype. V gene TRBV29-1 combines with J gene TRBJ2-7; 7 bases are shared with TRBD1. The germline V gene has CDR1 SQVTM and CDR2 ANQGSEA. V lost 4 bases and J lost 2; bases outside the gene matches: 5. The CDR3 length is 13 residues. CDR3 in DNA: TGCAGCGTTGCATGGGACAGCGCCTACGAGCAGTACTTC. Translated: CSVAWDSAYEQYF.

This clonotype was observed at least ten times. The chain couples TRBV5-5 to TRBJ1-4; weak D call: TRBD1 (6 bases). Per the germline V gene, CDR1 is SGHKS and CDR2 is YYEKEE (reference sequence). The V gene lost 0 bases and the J gene lost 6 bases, with 15 bases spanning the gap. The CDR3 extends over 16 amino acids. DNA for the CDR3: TGTGCCAGCAGCTTGGCTCCAGGCAGGGGTGATGAAAAACTGTTTTTT. It specifies CASSLAPGRGDEKLFF.

The chain couples TRBV18 to TRBJ2-7; D might be TRBD2 (5 bases). The CDR3 contains 15 residues. Germline-derived CDR1 and CDR2 are KGHSH and LQKENI. Deletions cut 3 bases from V and 0 bases from J, with 12 bases between. Here the CDR3 reads CASSPGPAGSYEQYV. The DNA for the CDR3 is TGTGCCAGCTCACCCGGGCCTGCGGGCTCCTACGAGCAGTACGTC.

This clonotype occurred many times. V is TRBV4-3 and J is TRBJ1-1; no reliable D call. The CDR3 runs to 13 residues. CDR1 is LGHNA, CDR2 YSLEER, per germline. V lost 3 bases to trimming and J lost 0 bases, with 5 bases between them. The CDR3 bases are TGCGCCAGCAGCCAGGACCTGAACACTGAAGCTTTCTTT. As protein: CASSQDLNTEAFF.

The CDR3 here is CASSPSGGYGTDTQYF. For the CDR3, the DNA is TGTGCCAGCAGTCCCTCAGGGGGCTACGGCACAGATACGCAGTATTTT. The gene calls are TRBV12-3 or TRBV12-4 and TRBJ2-3, with TRBD1 matching 8 bases. The CDR3 length is 16 residues. V was pared by 5 bases and J by 1 base, with 8 bases of the junction left unmatched.

This clonotype was seen many times. The chain recombines TRBV10-1 with TRBJ1-1; D is possibly TRBD1 (5 bases). CDR1 WNHNN and CDR2 SYGVQD come from the germline V gene (reference sequence). V shed 0 bases and J shed 1 base, with 9 bases lying between them. This CDR3 region has 15 residues. As DNA, the CDR3 is TGCGCCAGCAGTGAGTCCCAGGGCTGGAACACTGAAGCTTTCTTT. This encodes CASSESQGWNTEAFF.

V usage is TRBV4-2 and J usage is TRBJ2-3; 12 nucleotides line up with TRBD2. Germline V gene data show CDR1 as LGHNA and CDR2 as YNFKEQ. After removal of 0 bases from V and 6 bases from J, the junction contained 4 bases not matched to a gene. The CDR3 is 16 residues long. The CDR3 protein is CASSQDLAGGRDTQYF. CDR3 coding DNA: TGTGCCAGCAGCCAAGATCTAGCGGGGGGGCGGGATACGCAGTATTTT.

The sample holds many counts of this clonotype. The V call is TRBV9, the J call TRBJ2-2, with D possibly matching TRBD1 (6 bases). Germline V gene lookup returns CDR1 SGDLS and CDR2 YYNGEE. CDR3 size: 16 residues. The V and J ends lost 4 bases and 3 bases respectively, with 16 bases between them. The CDR3: CASSTQTGDYTGELFF. CDR3 DNA: TGTGCCAGCAGCACCCAGACAGGAGATTACACCGGGGAGCTGTTTTTT. The full variable domain, in which reference TRBV9 and TRBJ2-2 provide the parts outside the CDR3, is DSGVTQTPKHLITATGQRVTLRCSPRSGDLSVYWYQQSLDQGLQFLIQYYNGEERAKGNILERFSAQQFPDLHSELNLSSLELGDSALYFCASSTQTGDYTGELFFGEGSRLTVL.

This clonotype was counted only a few times. This sequence joins TRBV7-9 and TRBJ2-5; possibly TRBD2 for D (5 bases). Looked up from germline, CDR1 is SEHNR and CDR2 is FQNEAQ (reference sequence). The CDR3 is 14 amino acids. V was trimmed by 1 base and J by 4 bases, leaving 10 bases between them. The CDR3 DNA reads as TGTGCCAGCAGCTTAGGAGGGTTCCCAGAGACCCAGTACTTC. Translating it yields CASSLGGFPETQYF.

This clonotype was counted between two and nine times. V gene TRBV20-1 combines with J gene TRBJ1-6; D not resolved. V lost 6 bases and J 7 bases, leaving 19 bases between the germline ends. This CDR3 comprises 15 residues. CDR1 and CDR2 from the germline V gene are DFQATT and SNEGSKA (reference sequence). CDR3 region: CSARNIGVGNSPLHF. Here the CDR3 DNA reads TGCAGTGCGAGGAACATCGGAGTAGGAAATTCACCCCTCCACTTT.

The chain uses TRBV20-1 and TRBJ1-6, with a possible D match to TRBD1 (5 bases). The CDR3 is 14 residues long. Germline V gives CDR1 DFQATT, CDR2 SNEGSKA (reference sequence). V was pared by 4 bases and J by 8 bases, with 15 bases between. The CDR3 region is CSATGSGGDSPLHF. The DNA for the CDR3 is TGCAGTGCTACCGGAAGTGGGGGGGATTCACCCCTCCACTTT.

The genes are TRBV6-5 and TRBJ2-5, with D possibly being TRBD1 or TRBD2 (5 bases each). Trimming stripped 4 bases from V and 7 bases from J, with 16 bases between. Germline CDR1 is MNHEY and CDR2 is SVGAGI. The CDR3 consists of 14 residues. CDR3 in DNA: TGTGCCAGCAGTTTTCAATCCGGGACGGGGACCCAGTACTTC. This sequence encodes CASSFQSGTGTQYF.

This clonotype was detected a few times. The V call is TRBV29-1, the J call TRBJ2-2, with D perhaps TRBD1 (6 bases). Looked up from germline, CDR1 is SQVTM and CDR2 is ANQGSEA. The CDR3 consists of 13 residues. Between the trimmed V and J ends, which lost 7 bases and 4 bases, there was a span of 13 bases. As DNA, the CDR3 is TGCAGCGCCAGGGGATCGGGCACCGGGGAGCTGTTTTTT. Its protein product is CSARGSGTGELFF.

This clonotype was seen a few times. This chain links TRBV7-9 with TRBJ1-1; a weak D match, TRBD1 (5 bases). This CDR3 has 13 amino acids. Germline V gives CDR1 SEHNR, CDR2 FQNEAQ (reference sequence). Trimming left V 4 bases short and J 4 bases short, with 10 bases between. The CDR3 bases are TGTGCCAGCAGCTCGACAGCGGGCACTGAAGCTTTCTTT. It is translated as CASSSTAGTEAFF.

The rearrangement uses TRBV2 and TRBJ2-5, with 9 bases lining up with TRBD2. Germline CDR1 reads SNHLY; CDR2 reads FYNNEI. This CDR3 spans 16 amino acids. The J segment lost 5 bases and the V segment lost 4 bases, leaving 11 bases of the junction unmatched. The CDR3 region is CASSAPRLAGKETQYF. CDR3 nucleotides: TGTGCCAGCAGTGCTCCTCGTCTAGCGGGGAAGGAGACCCAGTACTTC.

The chain links TRBV4-1 to TRBJ1-2; D is uncertain. Germline CDR1 reads MGHRA; CDR2 reads YSYEKL. The ends were cut back, 1 base at V and 0 bases at J, with 12 bases in the middle. This CDR3 comprises 16 residues. The CDR3 sequence is CASSQGSFGANYGYTF. The CDR3 DNA reads as TGCGCCAGCAGCCAAGGGTCGTTTGGAGCTAACTATGGCTACACCTTC.

This clonotype was observed many times. The CDR3 DNA reads as TGCGCCAGCAAAGTCGGGGGGGCGGAGACCCAGTACTTC. The encoded protein is CASKVGGAETQYF. The chain has TRBV10-2 and TRBJ2-5; 8 bases are a match to TRBD2. CDR3 length: 13 amino acids. CDR1 WSHSY and CDR2 SAAADI come from the germline V gene. V lost 7 bases to trimming and J lost 5 bases; unmatched junction nucleotides: 6.

The chain uses TRBV12-3 or TRBV12-4 and TRBJ2-5; either TRBD1 or TRBD2 may fit D (5 bases each). The CDR3 runs 15 residues. Trimming pared 3 bases from V and 5 bases from J, leaving 16 bases between. CDR3: CASSFGRWGFETQYF. The CDR3 DNA reads as TGTGCCAGCAGTTTTGGTCGTTGGGGGTTTGAGACCCAGTACTTC.

This clonotype was counted a few times. In nucleotides, the CDR3 is TGTGCCAGCAGCCCCCAATACCAGGTTACCCCGCCTTACCCCTACGAGCAGTACTTC. Translated: CASSPQYQVTPPYPYEQYF. The V gene is TRBV11-2, the J gene TRBJ2-7; D gene unclear. V lost 5 bases, J lost 2 bases, and 28 bases lay in between. This CDR3 has 19 amino acids. Germline V gene sequence: CDR1 SGHAT, CDR2 FQNNGV. Combining the CDR3 with reference TRBV11-2 and TRBJ2-7 gives the whole variable domain EAGVAQSPRYKIIEKRQSVAFWCNPISGHATLYWYQQILGQGPKLLIQFQNNGVVDDSQLPKDRFSAERLKGVDSTLKIQPAKLEDSAVYLCASSPQYQVTPPYPYEQYFGPGTRLTVT.

There are a few counts of this clonotype. The chain joins TRBV7-9 to TRBJ1-2, with D tentatively TRBD1 (5 bases). Trimming took 2 bases from V and 8 from J, leaving 9 bases between them. CDR1 is SEHNR and CDR2 is FQNEAQ in the germline V gene (reference sequence). CDR3 length: 12 amino acids. This chain's CDR3 is CASSLRDVGYTF. CDR3 in DNA: TGTGCCAGCAGCTTACGGGACGTAGGCTACACCTTC.

This clonotype was seen only a few times. The chain couples TRBV11-2 to TRBJ1-1; D is perhaps TRBD1 (5 bases). The CDR3 has 15 residues. Between the trimmed V and J ends, which lost 2 bases and 5 bases, there was a span of 15 bases. Germline CDR1 and CDR2: SGHAT and FQNNGV. The CDR3 DNA reads TGTGCCAGCAGCTTAAAATTACAGGTTTTTACTGAAGCTTTCTTT. It yields the protein CASSLKLQVFTEAFF.

This clonotype was picked up many times. V and J are TRBV10-3 and TRBJ1-4, with D possibly being TRBD1 (5 bases). This CDR3 is built from 14 residues. In germline, CDR1 is ENHRY, CDR2 SYGVKD. Between the trimmed V and J ends, which lost 8 bases and 7 bases, there was a span of 17 bases. The CDR3 protein is CAISGTTGREKLFF. The CDR3, as DNA: TGTGCCATCTCTGGGACCACCGGGCGTGAAAAACTGTTTTTT.

The gene calls are TRBV9 and TRBJ1-1; D unresolved. The CDR3 loop spans 13 amino acids. The V end was cut by 2 bases, the J end by 1 base, with 6 bases between. The germline V gene has CDR1 SGDLS and CDR2 YYNGEE. The CDR3 bases are TGTGCCAGCAGCGTCGCGACGAACACTGAAGCTTTCTTT. It translates to CASSVATNTEAFF.

The rearrangement links TRBV12-5 to TRBJ2-3; D assignment may be TRBD1 or TRBD2 (5 bases each). The germline V gene has CDR1 LGHNT and CDR2 FRNRAP. Deletions cut 5 bases from V and 2 bases from J, with 17 bases between. The CDR3 covers 16 residues. The CDR3 sequence is CASGDARDGHTDTQYF. The CDR3 DNA sequence: TGTGCTAGTGGTGACGCCCGGGACGGGCACACAGATACGCAGTATTTT.